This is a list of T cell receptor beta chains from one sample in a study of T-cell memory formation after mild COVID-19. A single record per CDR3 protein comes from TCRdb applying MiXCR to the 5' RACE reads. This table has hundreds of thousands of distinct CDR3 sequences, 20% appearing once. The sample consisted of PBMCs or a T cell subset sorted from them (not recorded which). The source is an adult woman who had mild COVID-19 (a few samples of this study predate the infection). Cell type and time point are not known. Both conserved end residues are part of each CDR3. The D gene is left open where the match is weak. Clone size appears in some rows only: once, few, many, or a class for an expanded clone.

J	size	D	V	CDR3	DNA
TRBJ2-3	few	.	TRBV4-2	CASSQMTLSDTQYF	TGTGCCAGCAGCCAAATGACTCTCTCAGATACGCAGTATTTT
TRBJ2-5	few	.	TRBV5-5	CASSPVHAGKETQYF	TGTGCCAGCAGCCCAGTCCACGCGGGGAAAGAGACCCAGTACTTC
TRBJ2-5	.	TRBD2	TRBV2	CASTRRAGAQETQYF	TGTGCCAGCACGCGAAGAGCGGGGGCCCAAGAGACCCAGTACTTC
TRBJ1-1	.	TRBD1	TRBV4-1	CASSTRGRGFEAFF	TGCGCCAGCAGCACCCGGGGCAGGGGGTTTGAAGCTTTCTTT
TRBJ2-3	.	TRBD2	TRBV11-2	CASSTKRGNTDTQYF	TGTGCCAGCAGCACCAAGCGGGGAAACACAGATACGCAGTATTTT
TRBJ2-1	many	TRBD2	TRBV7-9	CASSLSAGGPVNEQFF	TGTGCCAGCAGCTTAAGCGCGGGGGGGCCGGTCAATGAGCAGTTCTTC
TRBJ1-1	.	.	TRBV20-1	CSAGEGGLNTEAFF	TGCAGTGCTGGGGAGGGAGGACTGAACACTGAAGCTTTCTTT
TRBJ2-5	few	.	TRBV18	CASSPPMTEETQYF	TGTGCCAGCTCACCACCGATGACAGAAGAGACCCAGTACTTC
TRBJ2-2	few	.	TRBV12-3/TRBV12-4	CASSSRTRNTGELFF	TGTGCCAGCAGTTCGAGGACGAGGAACACCGGGGAGCTGTTTTTT
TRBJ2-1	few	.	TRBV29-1	CSARNNEQFF	TGCAGCGCCCGTAACAATGAGCAGTTCTTC
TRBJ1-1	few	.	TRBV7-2	CASSLVSGGLGNTEAFF	TGTGCCAGCAGCTTAGTGTCGGGGGGGCTGGGGAACACTGAAGCTTTCTTT
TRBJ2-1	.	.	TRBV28	CASSLPGGQEQFF	TGTGCCAGCAGTTTGCCGGGTGGACAGGAGCAGTTCTTC
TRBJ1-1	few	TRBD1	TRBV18	CASSLPGGGTDEAFF	TGTGCCAGCTCACTCCCAGGGGGGGGGACTGATGAAGCTTTCTTT
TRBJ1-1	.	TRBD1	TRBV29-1	CSVEGRQGNTEAFF	TGCAGCGTGGAGGGAAGACAGGGGAACACTGAAGCTTTCTTT
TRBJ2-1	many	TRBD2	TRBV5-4	CASSPTSTPYNEQFF	TGTGCCAGCAGCCCGACTAGCACCCCCTACAATGAGCAGTTCTTC
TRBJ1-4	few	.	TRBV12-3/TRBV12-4	CASRRDNHNEKLFF	TGTGCCAGCAGGCGGGACAACCATAATGAAAAACTGTTTTTT
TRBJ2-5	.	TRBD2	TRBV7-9	CASSYGGGAQETQYF	TGTGCCAGCAGCTATGGCGGGGGGGCTCAAGAGACCCAGTACTTC
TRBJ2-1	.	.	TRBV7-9	CVPGNEQFF	TGTGTCCCGGGGAATGAGCAGTTCTTC
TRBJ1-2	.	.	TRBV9	CASSVAVGGAGYGYTF	TGTGCCAGCAGCGTAGCTGTGGGGGGCGCAGGGTATGGCTACACCTTC
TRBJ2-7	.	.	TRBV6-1	CASSESHSYEQYF	TGTGCCAGCAGTGAGTCCCACTCCTACGAGCAGTACTTC
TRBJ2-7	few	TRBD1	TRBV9	CASSVGTGDEQYF	TGTGCCAGCAGCGTAGGGACAGGGGACGAGCAGTACTTC
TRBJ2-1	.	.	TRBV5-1	CASSLDLSHSYNEQFF	TGCGCCAGCAGCTTGGACTTGAGCCACTCCTACAATGAGCAGTTCTTC
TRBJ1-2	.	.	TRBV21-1	CASRETGPNTF	TGTGCCAGCAGAGAGACTGGCCCGAACACCTTC
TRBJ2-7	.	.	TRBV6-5	CASSSPGGTKPKLYEQYF	TGTGCCAGCAGTTCCCCTGGCGGGACCAAGCCTAAACTCTACGAGCAGTACTTC
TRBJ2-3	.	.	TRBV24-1	CATSDSSTDTQYF	TGTGCCACCAGTGATTCTAGCACAGATACGCAGTATTTT
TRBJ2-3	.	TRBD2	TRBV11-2	CASSGQASGSTDTQYF	TGTGCCAGCAGCGGCCAGGCTAGCGGTAGCACAGATACGCAGTATTTT
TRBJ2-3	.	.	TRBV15	CATSQRNSRTDTQYF	TGTGCCACCAGCCAGAGAAACTCTCGCACAGATACGCAGTATTTT
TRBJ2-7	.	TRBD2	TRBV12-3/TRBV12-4	CASSYRAGAIYEQYF	TGTGCCAGCAGTTACCGAGCGGGGGCAATCTACGAGCAGTACTTC
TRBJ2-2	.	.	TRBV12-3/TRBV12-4	CASSFFLQDTGELFF	TGTGCCAGCAGTTTCTTTTTGCAGGACACCGGGGAGCTGTTTTTT
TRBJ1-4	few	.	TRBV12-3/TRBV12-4	CASSPDGGKLFF	TGTGCCAGCAGCCCGGACGGGGGAAAACTGTTTTTT
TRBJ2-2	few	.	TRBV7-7	CASSLVAGSLTGELFF	TGTGCCAGCAGCTTAGTGGCAGGGTCTCTAACCGGGGAGCTGTTTTTT
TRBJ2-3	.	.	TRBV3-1	CASSLSAGGDTQYF	TGTGCCAGCAGCCTTTCCGCCGGGGGAGATACGCAGTATTTT
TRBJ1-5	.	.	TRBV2	CASSGTGNSNQPQHF	TGTGCCAGCAGTGGTACCGGAAATAGCAATCAGCCCCAGCATTTT
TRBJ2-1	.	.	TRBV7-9	CASSLGAGVRYNEQFF	TGTGCCAGCAGCTTAGGCGCGGGCGTGCGCTACAATGAGCAGTTCTTC
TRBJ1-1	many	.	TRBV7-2	CASSSLGQLKAFF	TGTGCCAGCAGCTCGCTCGGACAGCTAAAAGCTTTCTTT
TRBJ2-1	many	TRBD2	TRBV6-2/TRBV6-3	CASSRTSGIDEQFF	TGTGCCAGCAGTCGGACTAGCGGGATTGATGAGCAGTTCTTC
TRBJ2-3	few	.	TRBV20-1	CSARLGARDTQYF	TGCAGTGCTAGACTGGGGGCCCGGGATACGCAGTATTTT
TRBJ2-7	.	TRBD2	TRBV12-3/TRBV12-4	CASSFGSSGTYEQYF	TGTGCCAGCAGTTTTGGGTCTAGCGGGACCTACGAGCAGTACTTC
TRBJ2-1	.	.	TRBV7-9	CASSGRAGDSYNEQFF	TGTGCCAGCAGCGGCAGGGCGGGCGATTCTTACAATGAGCAGTTCTTC
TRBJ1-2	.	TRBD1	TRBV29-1	CSVQTGSYGYTF	TGCAGCGTACAGACAGGGAGCTATGGCTACACCTTC
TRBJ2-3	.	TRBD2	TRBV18	CASSSAGGRADTQYF	TGTGCCAGCTCATCGGCGGGGGGGCGAGCAGATACGCAGTATTTT
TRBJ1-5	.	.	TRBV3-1	CASSQAFGRNQPQHF	TGTGCCAGCAGCCAAGCTTTTGGTAGAAATCAGCCCCAGCATTTT
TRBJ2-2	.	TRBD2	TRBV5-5	CASSPWTSVIGELFF	TGTGCCAGCAGCCCCTGGACTAGCGTGATCGGGGAGCTGTTTTTT
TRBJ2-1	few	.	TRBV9	CASSVKAPEQFF	TGTGCCAGCAGCGTAAAAGCACCTGAGCAGTTCTTC
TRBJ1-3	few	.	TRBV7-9	CASSWTVDSGNTIYF	TGTGCCAGCAGCTGGACCGTTGACTCTGGAAACACCATATATTTT
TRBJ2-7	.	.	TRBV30	CAWSWGHSLSYEQYF	TGTGCCTGGAGTTGGGGACACTCGCTCTCCTACGAGCAGTACTTC
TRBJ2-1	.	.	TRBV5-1	CASSSTGRYNEQFF	TGCGCCAGCAGCTCGACGGGCCGATACAATGAGCAGTTCTTC
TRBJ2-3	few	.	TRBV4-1	CASSQSNGFGDTQYF	TGCGCCAGCAGCCAATCTAACGGGTTTGGAGATACGCAGTATTTT
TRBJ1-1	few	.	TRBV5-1	CASSLFVELNTEAFF	TGCGCCAGCAGCTTGTTCGTAGAGCTGAACACTGAAGCTTTCTTT
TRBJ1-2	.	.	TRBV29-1	CSVRSRSNYGYTF	TGCAGCGTTCGTTCCCGCTCTAACTATGGCTACACCTTC
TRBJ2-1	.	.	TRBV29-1	CSVTGNYLEQFF	TGCAGCGTAACCGGGAACTACCTTGAGCAGTTCTTC
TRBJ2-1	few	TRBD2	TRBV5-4	CASSPGGRGRAKNEQFF	TGTGCCAGCAGCCCCGGAGGGCGCGGGAGGGCTAAGAATGAGCAGTTCTTC
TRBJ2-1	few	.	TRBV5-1	CASRWGPNNEQFF	TGCGCCAGCAGATGGGGCCCCAACAATGAGCAGTTCTTC
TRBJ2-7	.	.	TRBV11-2	CASSPIRAWRSNEQYF	TGTGCCAGCAGTCCTATCCGGGCCTGGCGTAGTAACGAGCAGTACTTC